This T cell receptor (beta chain) came from a study of regulatory T cells in long-lasting Graves disease. Per germline, CDR1 SGHRS and CDR2 YFSETQ. J was trimmed by 2 bases and V by 4 bases; bases with no gene match: 2. This CDR3 contains 16 residues. CDR3 regions were amplified by Arm-PCR using iRepertoire HTBI primers to build TCR beta libraries. How the authors handled the data: The identification of 55 to 70 TRBV and approximately 15 TRBJ segments was made across samples. One entry per CDR3 protein, called by TCRdb with MiXCR from the multiplex PCR reads. These V and J calls originate from TCRdb's pipeline instead of the authors' own analysis. The table has roughly 450,000 distinct CDR3 sequences, roughly 20% seen once. The time point denotes: persistent/refractory GD, antithyroid drugs over 5 years with positive TRAb. After RNA was extracted from PBMCs, the TCR library was made from it. Approximately 8.9-milliliter peripheral blood samples went into EDTA tubes.

General study points: Repertoires from persistent disease leaned toward TRBV28, TRBJ1-2 and TRBJ2-5. Persistent patients shared 2,741 public clonotypes among themselves. Newly diagnosed patients shared fewer, at roughly 900.

This clonotype turned up a few times. The antigen is not known. The source of this sequence is a female donor with Graves disease. The material was peripheral blood mononuclear cells (PBMCs), obtained when the disease was refractory, from a patient treated with antithyroid drugs. The chain employs TRBV5-1 and TRBJ2-6, with TRBD1 identical over 11 bases. CDR3 nucleotides: TGCGCCAGCAGCGAGGGACAGGGGGCTGGGGCCAACGTCCTGACTTTC. Its protein is CASSEGQGAGANVLTF.